This T cell receptor beta chain was recorded in a study of control samples from healthy donors and cancer patients. The repertoire was sequenced with immunoSEQ multiplex PCR; TCRdb's copy has only in-frame clones and lacks some. The sample includes about 28,000 clones, approximately 87% of them seen just once. With V trimmed by 0 bases and J by 5 bases, 8 bases remained unmatched. This CDR3 contains 16 residues. CDR1 is SNHLY and CDR2 is FYNNEI in the germline V gene. The J gene is TRBJ1-2, the V gene TRBV2, with 8 bases lining up with TRBD1. The origin of this receptor is a woman aged 40 to 55 with lung cancer. Sequencing used PBMCs. CDR3 in amino acids: CASSEAGDRLLYGYTF. CDR3 sequence (DNA): TGTGCCAGCAGTGAAGCTGGGGACAGGCTGTTGTATGGCTACACCTTC. The whole variable domain, filled in from reference TRBV2 and TRBJ1-2, reads EPEVTQTPSHQVTQMGQEVILRCVPISNHLYFYWYRQILGQKVEFLVSFYNNEISEKSEIFDDQFSVERPDGSNFTLKIRSTKLEDSAMYFCASSEAGDRLLYGYTFGSGTRLTVV.